A selection of T cell receptor beta chains follows, all from one sample in a study of shared clonotypes between healthy human individuals. Clones were read by immunoSEQ multiplex PCR, and TCRdb kept only the in-frame ones, dropping some. The sample consists of roughly 2 million clones, roughly 96% of them appearing once. The specimen was naive CD4+ T cells sorted from blood. The origin of the receptors is a man aged 18 to 29 in good health. Both conserved end residues are part of each CDR3. The D gene is left open where the match is weak. Clone size appears in some rows only: once, few, many, or a class for an expanded clone.

>.|TRBJ1-6|.|TRBV30
CAWSKGDAYNSPLHF
TGTGCCTGGAGTAAAGGGGACGCCTATAATTCACCCCTCCACTTT
>.|TRBJ1-2|.|TRBV4-3
CASSQGEPYGYTF
TGCGCCAGCAGCCAGGGAGAGCCCTATGGCTACACCTTC
>.|TRBJ2-1|.|TRBV5-6
CASSSSTGRGLHEQFF
TGTGCCAGCAGCTCGTCCACAGGGAGGGGGCTCCATGAGCAGTTCTTC
>.|TRBJ2-3|.|TRBV10-3
CAISEGRGTDTQYF
TGTGCCATCAGTGAGGGCAGGGGAACGGATACGCAGTATTTT
>.|TRBJ1-6|.|TRBV4-1
CASSPRYSPLHF
TGCGCCAGCAGCCCCCGGTATTCACCCCTCCACTTT
>once|TRBJ1-4|.|TRBV2
CASSSSRGNEKLFF
TGTGCCAGCAGTAGTTCTCGGGGGAATGAAAAACTGTTTTTT
>.|TRBJ2-2|.|TRBV7-9
CASSLGGNTGELFF
TGTGCCAGCAGCCTAGGGGGGAACACCGGGGAGCTGTTTTTT
>.|TRBJ2-5|.|TRBV28
CASSSTREKAQETQYF
TGTGCCAGCAGTTCGACCAGAGAAAAGGCCCAAGAGACCCAGTACTTC
>.|TRBJ1-6|TRBD1|TRBV7-2
CASSSRPGQGSSPLHF
TGTGCCAGCAGCTCCCGGCCGGGACAGGGGTCTTCACCCCTCCACTTT
>.|TRBJ2-3|.|TRBV19
CASSISGGARTTDTQYF
TGTGCCAGTAGTATTTCAGGGGGGGCTAGAACCACAGATACGCAGTATTTT
>.|TRBJ2-7|.|TRBV12-5
CASGLVRSPRVNSYEQYF
TGTGCTAGTGGTTTGGTACGGTCCCCGCGGGTGAACTCCTACGAGCAGTACTTC
>.|TRBJ1-6|.|TRBV19
CASTPRESNSPLHF
TGTGCCAGTACCCCTAGGGAGAGCAATTCACCCCTCCACTTT
>.|TRBJ2-3|TRBD2|TRBV4-2
CASSQGTSGGPSTDTQYF
TGTGCCAGCAGCCAAGGCACTAGCGGGGGCCCAAGCACAGATACGCAGTATTTT
>.|TRBJ2-5|.|TRBV30
CAWSEGGETQYF
TGTGCCTGGAGCGAGGGCGGGGAGACCCAGTACTTC
>once|TRBJ1-1|.|TRBV30
CAWSSPGSASTSGPPFF
TGTGCCTGGAGTAGTCCAGGATCGGCGTCCACCAGTGGGCCGCCTTTCTTT
>.|TRBJ2-2|TRBD2|TRBV10-3
CAISDRLAGATNTGELFF
TGTGCCATCAGTGACAGACTAGCGGGTGCCACGAACACCGGGGAGCTGTTTTTT
>.|TRBJ2-2|.|TRBV9
CASSVGSTGELFF
TGTGCCAGCAGCGTAGGGAGTACCGGGGAGCTGTTTTTT
>.|TRBJ1-6|TRBD1|TRBV6-5
CASSYVRQGNSPLHF
TGTGCCAGCAGTTACGTGAGACAGGGGAATTCACCCCTCCACTTT
>.|TRBJ2-7|.|TRBV5-4
CASSLGQGASYEQYF
TGTGCCAGCAGCTTGGGGCAGGGAGCCTCCTACGAGCAGTACTTC
>.|TRBJ1-3|.|TRBV2
CASSEVYRSSGNTIYF
TGTGCCAGCAGTGAGGTCTACCGCTCCTCTGGAAACACCATATATTTT
>.|TRBJ2-7|.|TRBV5-1
CASSSSGNEQYF
TGCGCCAGCAGTAGCTCGGGGAACGAGCAGTACTTC
>.|TRBJ2-3|TRBD2|TRBV4-3
CASSTINGRTDTQYF
TGCGCCAGCAGCACGATCAACGGGAGGACAGATACGCAGTATTTT
>once|TRBJ2-5|TRBD2|TRBV27
CASSPRLAGRTQYF
TGTGCCAGCAGTCCCCGCCTAGCGGGACGGACCCAGTACTTC
>.|TRBJ1-5|TRBD1|TRBV2
CASSGRTGSNQPQHF
TGTGCCAGCAGTGGGCGGACAGGGAGCAATCAGCCCCAGCATTTT
>.|TRBJ2-3|TRBD2|TRBV10-3
CAISGTSETDTQYF
TGTGCCATCAGTGGGACTAGCGAGACAGATACGCAGTATTTT
>.|TRBJ2-5|TRBD1|TRBV4-1
CASSQEGTALLQTQYF
TGCGCCAGCAGCCAAGAAGGGACAGCGTTGCTTCAGACCCAGTACTTC
>once|TRBJ1-2|.|TRBV6-5
CASSPRDLRNYGYTF
TGTGCCAGCAGCCCTCGCGACCTTAGGAACTATGGCTACACCTTC
>.|TRBJ1-2|.|TRBV7-9
CASSLARGRSYGYTF
TGTGCCAGCAGCTTAGCGCGGGGCAGAAGCTATGGCTACACCTTC
>once|TRBJ2-7|TRBD1|TRBV6-5
CASSYSDRGYEQYF
TGTGCCAGCAGTTACTCGGACAGGGGCTACGAGCAGTACTTC
>.|TRBJ2-7|.|TRBV19
CASSIGGLSYEQYF
TGTGCCAGTAGTATAGGGGGCCTCTCCTACGAGCAGTACTTC
>.|TRBJ2-7|.|TRBV29-1
CSVELNTYEQYF
TGCAGCGTTGAATTGAATACCTACGAGCAGTACTTC
>.|TRBJ2-5|.|TRBV9
CASSASGTPSSVTQYF
TGTGCCAGCAGCGCTTCCGGGACTCCGAGTTCGGTGACCCAGTACTTC
>.|TRBJ1-1|.|TRBV30
CAWTRGVNTEAFF
TGTGCCTGGACGAGGGGCGTGAACACTGAAGCTTTCTTT
>.|TRBJ2-1|.|TRBV30
CAWGAGQHNEQFF
TGTGCCTGGGGGGCGGGGCAACACAATGAGCAGTTCTTC
>.|TRBJ1-2|.|TRBV25-1
CASSVNQGSAGYTF
TGTGCCAGCAGTGTCAATCAGGGCTCGGCTGGCTACACCTTC
>.|TRBJ2-7|TRBD1|TRBV5-1
CASSPRDSSLGEQYF
TGCGCCAGCAGCCCCCGGGACAGCTCTCTGGGCGAGCAGTACTTC
>.|TRBJ2-1|.|TRBV5-1
CASSTFGSYDEQFF
TGCGCCAGCAGCACGTTCGGCAGCTACGATGAGCAGTTCTTC
>.|TRBJ1-5|.|TRBV5-6
CASSVMEGTNQPQHF
TGTGCCAGCAGCGTCATGGAGGGGACCAATCAGCCCCAGCATTTT
>.|TRBJ2-5|.|TRBV10-3
CAIQTPGGETQYF
TGTGCCATTCAGACTCCAGGTGGGGAGACCCAGTACTTC
>.|TRBJ1-5|.|TRBV4-1
CASSQDIRQPQHF
TGCGCCAGCAGCCAAGATATTCGACAGCCCCAGCATTTT
>.|TRBJ1-4|.|TRBV7-2
CASSSYGGATNEKLFF
TGTGCCAGCAGCTCCTATGGGGGAGCAACTAATGAAAAACTGTTTTTT
>.|TRBJ2-7|TRBD1|TRBV2
CASSADRDRDYEQYF
TGTGCCAGCAGTGCCGACCGGGACAGGGACTACGAGCAGTACTTC
>once|TRBJ1-1|.|TRBV6-1
CASRRTANTEAFF
TGTGCCAGCAGGCGGACAGCAAACACTGAAGCTTTCTTT
>.|TRBJ2-2|TRBD2|TRBV15
CATSRDTFIGLAEEPTTGELFF
TGTGCCACCAGCAGAGATACCTTTATAGGACTAGCGGAAGAACCTACCACTGGGGAGCTGTTTTTT
>.|TRBJ2-2|TRBD2|TRBV10-3
CAISPAGLTGELFF
TGTGCCATCAGTCCAGCGGGGCTCACCGGGGAGCTGTTTTTT
>few|TRBJ2-2|.|TRBV7-2
CASSPDLNTGELFF
TGTGCCAGCAGCCCTGACTTAAACACCGGGGAGCTGTTTTTT
>.|TRBJ2-7|.|TRBV2
CASMAGGPYEQYF
TGTGCCAGCATGGCAGGGGGGCCCTACGAGCAGTACTTC
>.|TRBJ2-5|.|TRBV13
CASTHVDKETQYF
TGTGCCAGCACCCACGTCGACAAAGAGACCCAGTACTTC
>.|TRBJ2-3|TRBD2|TRBV7-2
CASSLAAGAGLGTDTQYF
TGTGCCAGCAGCTTAGCAGCGGGAGCGGGATTGGGGACAGATACGCAGTATTTT
>.|TRBJ1-4|.|TRBV7-8
CASSILSEGRLFF
TGTGCCAGCAGTATATTGTCGGAAGGACGACTGTTTTTT
>.|TRBJ1-1|.|TRBV20-1
CSASIEAFF
TGCAGTGCCTCGATAGAAGCTTTCTTT
>once|TRBJ2-3|TRBD1|TRBV5-1
CASSLGAGGLGIGTDTQYF
TGCGCCAGCAGCTTGGGAGCAGGGGGATTAGGTATTGGCACAGATACGCAGTATTTT
>.|TRBJ2-3|.|TRBV5-4
CASSLTTKGTDTQYF
TGTGCCAGCAGCTTGACCACCAAGGGGACAGATACGCAGTATTTT
>.|TRBJ2-2|.|TRBV28
CASKEGTGELFF
TGTGCCAGCAAAGAGGGCACCGGGGAGCTGTTTTTT
>.|TRBJ2-1|TRBD1|TRBV6-5
CASSRGQPPNEQFF
TGTGCCAGCAGTCGGGGACAGCCACCCAATGAGCAGTTCTTC